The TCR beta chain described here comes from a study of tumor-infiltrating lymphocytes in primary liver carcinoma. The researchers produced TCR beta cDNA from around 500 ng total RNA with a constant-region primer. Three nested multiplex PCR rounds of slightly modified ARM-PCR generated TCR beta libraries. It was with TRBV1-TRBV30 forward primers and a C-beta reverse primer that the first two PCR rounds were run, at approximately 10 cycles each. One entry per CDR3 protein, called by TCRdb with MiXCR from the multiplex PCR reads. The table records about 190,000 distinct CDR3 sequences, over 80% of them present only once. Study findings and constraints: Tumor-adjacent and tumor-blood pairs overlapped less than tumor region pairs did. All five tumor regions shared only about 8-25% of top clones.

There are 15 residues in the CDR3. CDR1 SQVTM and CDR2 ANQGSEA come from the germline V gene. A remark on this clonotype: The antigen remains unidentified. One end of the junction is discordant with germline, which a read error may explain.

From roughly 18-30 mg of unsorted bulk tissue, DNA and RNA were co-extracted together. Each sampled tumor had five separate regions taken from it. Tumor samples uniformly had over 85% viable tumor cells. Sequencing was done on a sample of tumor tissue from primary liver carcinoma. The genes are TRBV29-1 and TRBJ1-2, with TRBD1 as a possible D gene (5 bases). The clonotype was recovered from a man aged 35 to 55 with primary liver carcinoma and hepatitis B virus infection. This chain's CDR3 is CSVGQGWGMAYGYTF. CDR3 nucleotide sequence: TGCAGCGTTGGGCAGGGCTGGGGTATGGCCTATGGATACACCTTC.